One and the same sample provided the 6 T cell receptor beta chains below, sequenced in a study of beta chain features in type 1 diabetes (dated by TCRdb to 2016 to 2019). Receptors were amplified or captured by the immunoSEQ multiplex PCR assay. The entire isolated RNA was reverse transcribed using the High Capacity cDNA Reverse Transcription Kit, and thus expressed TCRB transcripts were sequenced. The table was pulled from immuneACCESS by TCRdb, which kept in-frame rearrangements only. Such tables lose some clones; where checked, under half of the loss comes from unresolved V genes, and the rest has no known cause. The sample data list about 290,000 clones, and under 8.5% of these were observed just once. The ten top clones hold more than 0.8% of the sample. The material sequenced was central memory CD4+ T cells from blood. The receptors come from a woman younger than 35 in good health.

This clone turned up a few times. This sequence joins TRBV5-4 and TRBJ2-3; TRBD2 aligns across 11 bases. J was trimmed by 10 bases and V by 3 bases; bases with no gene match: 4. The CDR3 totals 13 residues. Per the germline V gene, CDR1 is SGHNT and CDR2 is YYREEE (reference sequence). This CDR3 is CASSSTSGTSQYF. The CDR3 DNA reads as TGTGCCAGCAGCTCGACTAGCGGGACTTCGCAGTATTTT.

This chain joins TRBV7-9 and TRBJ2-2; the D gene is possibly TRBD1 (5 bases). The CDR3 loop spans 15 amino acids. The germline V and J ends were trimmed by 5 bases and 2 bases, with 12 bases remaining between them. Per the germline V gene, CDR1 is SEHNR and CDR2 is FQNEAQ (reference sequence). CDR3 sequence reads: CASSPQGKNTGELFF. The CDR3 DNA reads TGTGCCAGCAGCCCCCAGGGAAAAAACACCGGGGAGCTGTTTTTT.

The chain employs TRBV6-5 and TRBJ2-5; D is possibly TRBD2 (6 bases). Per germline, CDR1 MNHEY and CDR2 SVGAGI. Trimming removed 5 bases from V and 2 bases from J, with 15 bases in between. The CDR3 length is 15 residues. The CDR3: CASSPTLARQETQYF. The CDR3 DNA sequence: TGTGCCAGCAGTCCGACACTAGCTCGTCAAGAGACCCAGTACTTC.

This clone has only a few counts. V usage is TRBV29-1 and J usage is TRBJ2-1; TRBD1 matches at 7 bases. The CDR3 sequence is 14 residues long. Germline CDR1 reads SQVTM; CDR2 reads ANQGSEA. Trimming removed 1 base from V and 8 bases from J; junction bases left unmatched: 8. DNA of the CDR3: TGCAGCGTTGAAGCCCAGGGGGAAGTGGATGAGCAGTTCTTC. It encodes CSVEAQGEVDEQFF.

The table lists this clone with a few counts. The chain employs TRBV30 and TRBJ2-1, with a weak D call TRBD2 (5 bases). Germline assignment: CDR1 GTSNPN and CDR2 SVGIG (reference sequence). This CDR3 has 11 amino acids. In DNA form, the CDR3 reads TGTGGCAGCGGATTCTACAATGAGCAGTTCTTC. It is translated as CGSGFYNEQFF.

The chain joins TRBV2 to TRBJ2-7; 7 bases agree with TRBD2. Germline CDR1 is SNHLY and CDR2 is FYNNEI. The CDR3 totals 12 residues. With 5 bases clipped from V and 6 bases from J, the junction kept 4 bases outside the gene matches. The CDR3 here is CASSSGTREQYV. The DNA for the CDR3 is TGTGCCAGCAGTAGCGGGACGCGCGAGCAGTACGTC.